This TCR beta chain derives from a study of identical twins. The CDR3 consists of 14 residues. Trimming stripped 3 bases from V and 2 bases from J, with 10 bases between. From germline, CDR1 is MDHEN and CDR2 SYDVKM. Findings and caveats of the study: Modelling approaches yielded underestimates of out-of-frame TCR alpha sharing between monozygotic twins. Some out-of-frame alpha sequences were shared by twins, and these showed excess low generation probability.

cDNA molecules carried unique molecular identifiers, and template switching added a universal primer site. MiXCR was run by TCRdb on the 5' RACE reads, yielding one entry per CDR3 protein. This sample has around 1.7 million distinct CDR3 sequences; about 32% occur once, and the top ten carry roughly 0.3%. This clonotype was seen at least ten times. Its matching antigen is unknown. The gene calls are TRBV28 and TRBJ2-5; D tentatively fits TRBD1 or TRBD2 (5 bases each). The TCR was taken from a newborn girl in good health. Sequenced input: cord blood. The CDR3 DNA reads TGTGCCAGCAGTTTTTTGGGGGTACAAGAGACCCAGTACTTC. Residues: CASSFLGVQETQYF.